The TCR beta chain described here comes from a study of CD8 T cells in ankylosing spondylitis. From the 5' RACE reads, TCRdb called clonotypes with MiXCR, one entry per CDR3 protein. Found here are 200,000 to 250,000 distinct CDR3 sequences, around 8% of them singletons; the top ten hold around 4.8%. Broader study findings: Characteristic, it appeared, of ankylosing spondylitis blood was a TCR beta motif of fewer than 10 highly homologous variants.

This clonotype was detected ten times or more. Its matching antigen is unknown. Sequencing was carried out using blood, either unsorted or a sorted T cell fraction (not recorded which). The receptor was derived from a female donor with ankylosing spondylitis or in good health (not recorded which).

Here the CDR3 DNA reads TGCAGCGTTGAAAGGACTCTTAATGAGCAGTTCTTC. Protein product: CSVERTLNEQFF. The chain joins TRBV29-1 to TRBJ2-1; weak D call: TRBD2 (5 bases). Per the germline V gene, CDR1 is SQVTM and CDR2 is ANQGSEA. This CDR3 is built from 12 residues. V lost 2 bases, J lost 7 bases, and 9 bases lay in between.